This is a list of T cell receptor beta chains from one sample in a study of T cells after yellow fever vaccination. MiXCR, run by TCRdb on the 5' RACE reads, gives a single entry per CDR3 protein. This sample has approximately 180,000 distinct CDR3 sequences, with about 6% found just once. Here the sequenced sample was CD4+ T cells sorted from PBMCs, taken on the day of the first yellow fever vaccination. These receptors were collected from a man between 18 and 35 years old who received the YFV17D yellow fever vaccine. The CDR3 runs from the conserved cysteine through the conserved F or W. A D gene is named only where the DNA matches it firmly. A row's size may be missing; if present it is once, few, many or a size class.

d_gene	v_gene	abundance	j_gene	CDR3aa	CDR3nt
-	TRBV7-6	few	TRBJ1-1	CASSLEPNTEAFF	TGTGCCAGCAGCTTAGAACCTAACACTGAAGCTTTCTTT
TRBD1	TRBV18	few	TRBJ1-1	CASSLRQGANTEAFF	TGTGCCAGCTCCCTGCGACAGGGGGCGAACACTGAAGCTTTCTTT
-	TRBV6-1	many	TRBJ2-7	CASKRSPWGVDEQYF	TGTGCCAGCAAGAGATCTCCCTGGGGGGTAGACGAGCAGTACTTC
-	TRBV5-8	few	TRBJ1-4	CASSFDTGNNEKLFF	TGTGCCAGCAGCTTTGATACCGGTAATAATGAAAAACTGTTTTTT
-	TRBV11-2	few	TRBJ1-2	CASSLAPTYSGYTF	TGTGCCAGCAGCTTAGCCCCGACATATAGTGGCTACACCTTC
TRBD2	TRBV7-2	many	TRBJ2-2	CASSFGVAGTGELFF	TGTGCCAGCAGCTTCGGGGTAGCGGGGACCGGGGAGCTGTTTTTT
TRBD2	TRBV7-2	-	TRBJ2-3	CASSPRGRRTDTQYF	TGTGCCAGCAGCCCGCGGGGGAGACGCACAGACACGCAGTATTTT
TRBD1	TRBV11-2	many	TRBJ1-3	CASSARTGAGNTIYF	TGTGCCAGCAGCGCGAGGACAGGGGCAGGAAACACCATATATTTT
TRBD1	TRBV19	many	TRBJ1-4	CATSREQGDEKLFF	TGTGCCACCTCAAGGGAACAGGGGGACGAAAAACTGTTTTTT
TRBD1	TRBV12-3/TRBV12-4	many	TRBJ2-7	CASSLPPGQGYEQYF	TGTGCCAGCAGTTTACCCCCGGGACAGGGCTACGAGCAGTACTTC
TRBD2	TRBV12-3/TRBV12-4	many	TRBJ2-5	CASSLGGMGETQYF	TGTGCCAGCAGTTTGGGGGGGATGGGCGAGACCCAGTACTTC
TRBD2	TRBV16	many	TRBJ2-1	CASGGGRYNEQFF	TGTGCCAGCGGCGGGGGGCGCTACAATGAGCAGTTCTTC
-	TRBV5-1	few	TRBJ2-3	CASSEGIYSTDTQYF	TGCGCCAGCAGCGAGGGGATCTATAGCACAGATACGCAGTATTTT
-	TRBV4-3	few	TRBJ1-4	CASSRGSKGGNEKLFF	TGCGCCAGCAGCCGAGGCAGCAAAGGAGGAAATGAAAAACTGTTTTTT
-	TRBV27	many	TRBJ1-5	CASSDRLGQPQHF	TGTGCCAGCAGCGACAGGTTAGGCCAGCCCCAGCATTTT
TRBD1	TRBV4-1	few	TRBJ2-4	CASRHPPGQGIAKNIQYF	TGCGCCAGCAGGCATCCACCGGGACAGGGGATAGCCAAAAACATTCAGTACTTC
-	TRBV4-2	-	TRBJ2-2	CASSDPNTGELVF	TGTGCCAGTAGCGACCCGAACACCGGGGAGCTGGTTTTT
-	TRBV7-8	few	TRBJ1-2	CASSLESTNYGYTF	TGTGCCAGCAGCTTAGAGAGTACTAACTATGGCTACACCTTC
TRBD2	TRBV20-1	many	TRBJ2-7	CSARKGLSGLLYEQYF	TGCAGTGCTAGAAAGGGACTATCGGGCCTTCTTTACGAGCAGTACTTC
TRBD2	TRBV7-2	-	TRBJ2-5	CASSTGLAGAKQETQYF	TGTGCCAGCAGCACGGGACTAGCGGGGGCGAAACAAGAGACCCAGTACTTC
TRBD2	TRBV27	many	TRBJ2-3	CASSLTSGEAISTDTQYF	TGTGCCAGCAGCCTGACTAGCGGGGAGGCGATTAGCACAGATACGCAGTATTTT
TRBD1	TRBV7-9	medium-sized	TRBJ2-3	CASTMTGADTQYF	TGTGCCAGCACCATGACAGGGGCAGATACGCAGTATTTT
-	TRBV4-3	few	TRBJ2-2	CASSQVPGENTGELFF	TGCGCCAGCAGCCAAGTTCCGGGGGAGAACACCGGGGAGCTGTTTTTT
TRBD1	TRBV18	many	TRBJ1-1	CASSLLHRQGPEAFF	TGTGCCAGCTCACTCCTACACAGACAGGGCCCTGAAGCTTTCTTT
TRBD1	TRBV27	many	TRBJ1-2	CASSRRQGAWGYTF	TGTGCCAGCAGTCGGAGACAGGGGGCGTGGGGCTACACCTTC
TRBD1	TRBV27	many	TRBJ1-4	CASSLSNRGKKLFF	TGTGCCAGCAGTCTATCAAACAGGGGGAAAAAACTGTTTTTT
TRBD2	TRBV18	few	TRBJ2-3	CASSPRQGLVSTDTQYF	TGTGCCAGCTCACCTAGGCAAGGACTAGTTAGCACAGATACGCAGTATTTT
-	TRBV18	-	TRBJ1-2	CASSPPAASYGYTF	TGTGCCAGCTCACCACCGGCCGCAAGCTATGGCTACACCTTC
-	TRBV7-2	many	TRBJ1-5	CASSSAGGLNQPQHF	TGTGCCAGCAGCTCCGCCGGGGGATTGAATCAGCCCCAGCATTTT